The clone carrying this T cell receptor beta chain was seen once. Per the original data handling: Estimation of nucleated cell counts was performed using reference gene primer amplification. The method was immunoSEQ multiplex PCR; TCRdb's version includes in-frame clones alone and lacks a portion of them. V and J calls and clone size are those listed in that table; D and trimming were worked out from the DNA. Of tens of thousands of clones listed, 75% to 90% are singletons. Germline V lookup: CDR1 SNHLY, CDR2 FYNNEI. Trimming removed 3 bases from V and 0 bases from J, with 18 bases in between. This CDR3 has 18 residues. These data belong to a study of blood T cell repertoires in COVID-19. In the study overall: Nucleic acid was either cDNA or gDNA, and it came from T cells, B-cell-depleted T cells, or PBMCs.

This sequence originates from a woman in her fifties or sixties with COVID-19, enrolled during active disease. The V and J genes are TRBV2 and TRBJ2-1, with D maybe TRBD2 (6 bases). The sequenced sample was peripheral blood. The CDR3 sequence: CASSDTGSGRSSYNEQFF. CDR3 DNA: TGTGCCAGCAGTGATACGGGTAGCGGCAGGAGCTCCTACAATGAGCAGTTCTTC.